This T cell receptor (beta chain) came from a study of response to subunit inactivated influenza vaccine. This clonotype showed up just a few times. Its antigen remains unknown. With V trimmed by 1 base and J by 3 bases, 13 bases remained unmatched. CDR3 length equals 18 residues. The germline V gene has CDR1 DFQATT and CDR2 SNEGSKA (reference sequence). The study, taken as a whole, reports: The authors offered the suggestion that each seasonal influenza vaccination recruits few new T cells.

TCRdb redid the calling of the RT-PCR reads with MiXCR, one entry per CDR3 protein. The table records fewer than 600,000 distinct CDR3 sequences, approximately 6.9% of them present only once. The input for sequencing was PBMCs from blood, taken around 25 months after vaccination. V is TRBV20-1 and J is TRBJ2-3; 10 bases agree with TRBD2. This TCR derives from a man aged 45-69 years who received an inactivated influenza vaccine. CDR3 sequence (DNA): TGCAGTGCTAGAGGGTTCGGGTCGAGGACTAGCGGAACAGATACGCAGTATTTT. Encoded protein: CSARGFGSRTSGTDTQYF.